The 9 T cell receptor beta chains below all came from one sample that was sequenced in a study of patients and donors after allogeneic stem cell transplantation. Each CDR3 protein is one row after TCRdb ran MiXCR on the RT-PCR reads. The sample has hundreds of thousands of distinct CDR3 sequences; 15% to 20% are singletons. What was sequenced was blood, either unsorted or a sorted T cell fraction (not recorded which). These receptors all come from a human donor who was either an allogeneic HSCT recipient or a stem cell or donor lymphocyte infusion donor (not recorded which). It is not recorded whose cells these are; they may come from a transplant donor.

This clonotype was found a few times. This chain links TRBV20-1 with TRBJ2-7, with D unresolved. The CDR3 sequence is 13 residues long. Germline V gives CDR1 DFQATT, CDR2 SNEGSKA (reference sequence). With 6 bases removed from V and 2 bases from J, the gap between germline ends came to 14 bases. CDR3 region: CSAAQTVTYEQYF. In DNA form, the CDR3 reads TGCAGTGCCGCCCAGACTGTCACCTACGAGCAGTACTTC.

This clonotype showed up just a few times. CDR3: CASSLWSLKLFF. The CDR3 DNA reads as TGTGCCAGCAGCTTATGGAGCCTAAAACTGTTTTTT. The J gene is TRBJ1-4, the V gene TRBV5-7; no reliable D call. TRBV5-7 is reported as an ORF; its role is uncertain. V was cut by 2 bases and J by 10 bases, with 9 bases left in between. CDR3 length: 12 amino acids.

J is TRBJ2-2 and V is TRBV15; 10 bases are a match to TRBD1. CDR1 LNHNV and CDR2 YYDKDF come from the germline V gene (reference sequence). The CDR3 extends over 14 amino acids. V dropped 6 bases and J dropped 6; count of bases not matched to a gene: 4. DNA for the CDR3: TGTGCCACCAGAATTGGACAGGGGGCCGGGGAGCTGTTTTTT. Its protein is CATRIGQGAGELFF.

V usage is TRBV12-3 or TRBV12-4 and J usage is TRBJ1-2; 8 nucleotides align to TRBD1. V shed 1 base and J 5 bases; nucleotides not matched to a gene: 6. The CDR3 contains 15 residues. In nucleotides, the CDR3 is TGTGCCAGCAGTTTAGTGCTGAGACAGGGGTATGGCTACACCTTC. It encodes CASSLVLRQGYGYTF.

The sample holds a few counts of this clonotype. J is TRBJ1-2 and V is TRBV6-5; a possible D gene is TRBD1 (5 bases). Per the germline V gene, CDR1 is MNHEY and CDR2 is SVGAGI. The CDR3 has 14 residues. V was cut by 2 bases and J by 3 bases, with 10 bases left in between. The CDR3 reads CASSYRDGYYGYTF. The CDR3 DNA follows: TGTGCCAGCAGTTACCGGGACGGATACTATGGCTACACCTTC.

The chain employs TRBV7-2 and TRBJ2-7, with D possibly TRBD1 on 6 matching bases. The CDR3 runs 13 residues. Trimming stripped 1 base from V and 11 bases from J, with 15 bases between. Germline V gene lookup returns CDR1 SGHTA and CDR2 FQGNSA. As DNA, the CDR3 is TGTGCCAGCAGCTTAGGGACAGCCAACATGAAGTACTTC. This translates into CASSLGTANMKYF.

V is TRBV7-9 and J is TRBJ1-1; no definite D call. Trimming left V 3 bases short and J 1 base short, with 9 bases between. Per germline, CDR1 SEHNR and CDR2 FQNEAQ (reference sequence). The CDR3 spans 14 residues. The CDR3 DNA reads TGTGCCAGCAGCTTCGGGATGGCGAACACTGAAGCTTTCTTT. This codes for CASSFGMANTEAFF.

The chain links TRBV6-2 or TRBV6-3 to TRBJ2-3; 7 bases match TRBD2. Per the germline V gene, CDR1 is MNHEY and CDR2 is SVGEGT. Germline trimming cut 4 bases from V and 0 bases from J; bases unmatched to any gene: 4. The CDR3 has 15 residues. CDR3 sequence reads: CASSWLAVSTDTQYF. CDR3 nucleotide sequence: TGTGCCAGCAGTTGGCTAGCGGTCAGCACAGATACGCAGTATTTT.

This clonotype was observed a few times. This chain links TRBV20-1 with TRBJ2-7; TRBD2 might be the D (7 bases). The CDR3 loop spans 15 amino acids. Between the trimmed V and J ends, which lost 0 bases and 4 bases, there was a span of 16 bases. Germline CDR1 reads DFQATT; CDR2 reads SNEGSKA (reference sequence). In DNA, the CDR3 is TGCAGTGCTAGAGATCTGGGGGGGGCAATATACGAGCAGTACTTC. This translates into CSARDLGGAIYEQYF.